Sequencing of this TCR beta chain was carried out in a study of cytomegalovirus exposure and HLA in healthy donors. The donors (healthy individuals) were bone marrow donors. The germline V gene encodes CDR1 MDHEN and CDR2 SYDVKM. The CDR3 loop spans 14 amino acids. V gave up 2 bases and J gave up 5 bases, with 13 bases separating them. Whole-study results and caveats: 164 TCR beta chains were listed as cytomegalovirus-associated. Both high specificity and high sensitivity reportedly marked the classifier's diagnosis of cytomegalovirus status.

PCR primers comprised 60 Vbeta and 13 Jbeta primers. Some clones are missing from TCRdb's copy, which holds only in-frame ones; the method was immunoSEQ multiplex PCR. The profile shows 70,000 to 95,000 clones, more than 75% of them singletons. About this clone: What it binds is not known.

The chain has TRBV28 and TRBJ2-7; TRBD2 is a possible D gene (5 bases). The clonotype was recovered from a man aged 25 to 45 in good health and CMV-seropositive. Material: PBMCs. CDR3 region: CASSLDLAPNEQYF. The CDR3 nucleotides read TGTGCCAGCAGTTTAGATCTAGCACCCAACGAGCAGTACTTC.